A selection of T cell receptor beta chains follows, all from one sample in a study of CD8+CD57+ T cells in acquired aplastic anemia. TCRdb used MiXCR to reprocess the reads, holding one entry per CDR3 protein. The repertoire consists of about 180,000 distinct CDR3 sequences, with 63% occurring once and the leading ten covering about 42%. The sequenced material came from sorted CD4+, CD8+, or CD8+CD57+ T cells (not recorded which) from PBMCs. All receptors come from a human donor with aplastic anemia. The conserved cysteine and the conserved F or W are not part of the CDR3 here. D genes are given only for firm matches.

cdr3_aa: AISNRVYGYT
v_call: TRBV10-3
d_call: -

cdr3_aa: ASPPPDRAKETQY
v_call: TRBV2
d_call: TRBD1

cdr3_aa: ASKISSGPNSPLH
v_call: TRBV6-5
d_call: -

cdr3_aa: SARDWGQVAPYEQY
v_call: TRBV20-1
d_call: TRBD1

cdr3_aa: ATSDPRGTGETGELF
v_call: TRBV24-1
d_call: TRBD1

cdr3_aa: ASSFFGAPNAGELF
v_call: TRBV7-9
d_call: -

cdr3_aa: ASSTLAGDKGVTQY
v_call: TRBV7-2
d_call: -

cdr3_aa: ASSQPGLTYQETQY
v_call: TRBV3-1
d_call: -

cdr3_aa: ASSFLAGGLEKLF
v_call: TRBV7-9
d_call: -

cdr3_aa: ASSHGTVGSPLH
v_call: TRBV5-1
d_call: -

cdr3_aa: ASSQEGRGTDTQY
v_call: TRBV4-1
d_call: -

cdr3_aa: ASSDSGPGSGANVLT
v_call: TRBV6-4
d_call: -

cdr3_aa: ASRQTGGGMAKNIQY
v_call: TRBV3-1
d_call: TRBD1

cdr3_aa: ASSGQGRTHYEQY
v_call: TRBV5-1
d_call: TRBD1

cdr3_aa: ASSLGPGQLGTEAF
v_call: TRBV11-2
d_call: -

cdr3_aa: ASSLAGEGTQY
v_call: TRBV7-9
d_call: TRBD2

cdr3_aa: ASSSNRGQWFGYT
v_call: TRBV7-2
d_call: TRBD1

cdr3_aa: ASSQERGQGGYVITDTQY
v_call: TRBV4-1
d_call: TRBD1

cdr3_aa: AWSVRVQGRFRAPLH
v_call: TRBV30
d_call: -

cdr3_aa: ASSPNTRDRDYGYT
v_call: TRBV6-5
d_call: TRBD1

cdr3_aa: ASSSFGDEQY
v_call: TRBV7-9
d_call: -

cdr3_aa: SARSGTSSNEQY
v_call: TRBV20-1
d_call: -

cdr3_aa: ATSDRTGGNVLT
v_call: TRBV24-1
d_call: TRBD1

cdr3_aa: ASSSDNSNQPQH
v_call: TRBV19
d_call: -

cdr3_aa: ASSPPSGSAKETQY
v_call: TRBV19
d_call: TRBD2

cdr3_aa: ASSMPNGQGNQPQH
v_call: TRBV19
d_call: -

cdr3_aa: ASSLASGTGRTGELF
v_call: TRBV7-8
d_call: TRBD1

cdr3_aa: SALGRHTEAF
v_call: TRBV29-1
d_call: -

cdr3_aa: ASSLRAYEQY
v_call: TRBV7-9
d_call: -

cdr3_aa: ASSGGVVYEQY
v_call: TRBV6-1
d_call: -

cdr3_aa: ASSILGAPSDEQF
v_call: TRBV19
d_call: -

cdr3_aa: ASSLDPAGGGEQY
v_call: TRBV11-3
d_call: -

cdr3_aa: ASSARYREPGRGYT
v_call: TRBV7-6
d_call: -

cdr3_aa: ASSPRAGGAADTQY
v_call: TRBV4-1
d_call: TRBD2

cdr3_aa: ASSFPLTGVYSGAF
v_call: TRBV7-3
d_call: TRBD1

cdr3_aa: SASLPGGQL
v_call: TRBV20-1
d_call: -

cdr3_aa: ASSRDANTGELF
v_call: TRBV27
d_call: -

cdr3_aa: ASSLMGRGDTEAF
v_call: TRBV7-9
d_call: TRBD1

cdr3_aa: ASSPSSWGHLEQF
v_call: TRBV6-5
d_call: -

cdr3_aa: ASSMDWSSGNTIY
v_call: TRBV19
d_call: -

cdr3_aa: ASSQGFDILRGNEQF
v_call: TRBV7-4
d_call: -

cdr3_aa: AISPTGTGIDEQF
v_call: TRBV10-3
d_call: TRBD1

cdr3_aa: ASSVAEGAYGYT
v_call: TRBV9
d_call: -

cdr3_aa: ASSTRYGGPQH
v_call: TRBV11-2
d_call: -

cdr3_aa: SANLAGLSYNEQY
v_call: TRBV20-1
d_call: TRBD2

cdr3_aa: ASSFHHSGANVLT
v_call: TRBV7-6
d_call: -

cdr3_aa: ATSLSATYEQY
v_call: TRBV15
d_call: -

cdr3_aa: SALGLAIDSNQPQH
v_call: TRBV20-1
d_call: -

cdr3_aa: ASSPKPRTYRDEQY
v_call: TRBV5-1
d_call: -

cdr3_aa: ASSIGIGTYEQY
v_call: TRBV7-9
d_call: -

cdr3_aa: ASSLNLRGNTIY
v_call: TRBV5-5
d_call: -

cdr3_aa: ATSREAGGRDTQY
v_call: TRBV15
d_call: TRBD2

cdr3_aa: ASSLYSSGGPNTEAF
v_call: TRBV7-2
d_call: TRBD1

cdr3_aa: ASSKVGETNTEAF
v_call: TRBV27
d_call: -

cdr3_aa: ATSNLRTGVSYEQY
v_call: TRBV15
d_call: TRBD1

cdr3_aa: ATSRDRSDIRGNTIY
v_call: TRBV15
d_call: -

cdr3_aa: ASSQDQVGGYEQY
v_call: TRBV14
d_call: -

cdr3_aa: ASSLVRDGTNYGYT
v_call: TRBV5-6
d_call: -

cdr3_aa: ASSSGTSGINGQF
v_call: TRBV10-2
d_call: TRBD2